Following are 16 T cell receptor beta chains from one sample sequenced in a study of molecular identifiers for immune sequencing clone quantification. TCRdb re-called the PCR reads with MiXCR, one entry per CDR3 protein. Among about 510,000 distinct CDR3 sequences listed, around 21% were seen once. Sequencing used naive CD8+ T cells from blood, with Jurkat cell RNA spiked in. Subset indicated: FACS-sorted CD8+CD4-CCR7+CD45RA+ naive T cells. All receptors come from a human donor in good health. Some libraries in this study had Jurkat cell RNA spiked in.

This clonotype appeared a few times. The V gene is TRBV4-3, the J gene TRBJ1-5, with D hard to call. The CDR3 has 16 residues. The germline V gene has CDR1 LGHNA and CDR2 YSLEER. V was pared by 0 bases and J by 4 bases, with 13 bases between. The CDR3 loop is CASSQDRQLPNQPQHF. The CDR3 DNA sequence: TGCGCCAGCAGCCAAGATCGGCAGTTACCGAATCAGCCCCAGCATTTT.

This clonotype came up a few times. J is TRBJ2-7 and V is TRBV27, with 7 nucleotides matching TRBD1. CDR1 is MNHEY, CDR2 SMNVEV, per germline (reference sequence). Trimming cost V 0 bases and J 1 base; bases outside gene matches: 0. The CDR3 spans 14 residues. For the CDR3, the DNA is TGTGCCAGCAGTTTATCACAGGGGTCCTACGAGCAGTACTTC. This sequence encodes CASSLSQGSYEQYF.

The chain carries TRBV20-1 and TRBJ2-7, with D perhaps TRBD2 (6 bases). Per the germline V gene, CDR1 is DFQATT and CDR2 is SNEGSKA (reference sequence). The V gene lost 1 base and the J gene lost 1 base, with 11 bases spanning the gap. The CDR3 covers 14 residues. The CDR3 spells CSARVISGSYEQYF. CDR3 sequence (DNA): TGCAGTGCTAGAGTGATTAGCGGTTCCTACGAGCAGTACTTC.

The V and J genes are TRBV20-1 and TRBJ2-7; D remains ambiguous. Deletions cut 0 bases from V and 1 base from J, with 7 bases between. This CDR3 is 13 amino acids long. CDR1 DFQATT and CDR2 SNEGSKA come from the germline V gene (reference sequence). The CDR3 region is CSARDMGSYEQYF. In DNA, the CDR3 is TGCAGTGCTAGAGATATGGGATCCTACGAGCAGTACTTC.

This clonotype was seen at least ten times. CDR3 nucleotides: TGTGCCAGCATCAAAAAGGGGAGGGGGTCCCCAGATACGCAGTATTTT. Translating it yields CASIKKGRGSPDTQYF. The chain carries TRBV6-5 and TRBJ2-3, with a tentative D call TRBD2 (7 bases). Per the germline V gene, CDR1 is MNHEY and CDR2 is SVGAGI. V was pared by 7 bases and J by 4 bases, with 21 bases between. The CDR3 covers 16 residues.

This clonotype was detected a few times. Compared with germline, one end of the junction differs, possibly owing to a read error. In nucleotides, the CDR3 is TGTGCCAGCAGCTTAATAGTTCTGGAGCAGTTCTTT. It specifies CASSLIVLEQFF. The gene calls are TRBV11-2 and TRBJ2-1; D is unclear. The CDR3 spans 12 residues. Germline V gives CDR1 SGHAT, CDR2 FQNNGV.

This clonotype has more than one count but fewer than ten. The V call is TRBV4-3, the J call TRBJ2-5, with D possibly matching TRBD2 (5 bases). V lost 1 base and J lost 5, with 14 bases in between. In germline, CDR1 is LGHNA, CDR2 YSLEER. CDR3 length: 15 residues. DNA for the CDR3: TGCGCCAGCAGCCAAGGGACGGGGTCGGTGGAGACCCAGTACTTC. Translation: CASSQGTGSVETQYF.

The rearrangement uses TRBV30 and TRBJ2-7; D is possibly TRBD2 (5 bases). The V gene's germline CDR1 is GTSNPN and CDR2 SVGIG (reference sequence). The CDR3 covers 12 residues. The germline V and J ends were trimmed by 8 bases and 3 bases, with 14 bases remaining between them. DNA for the CDR3: TGTGCCGGAATGGACTCGAGCTACGAGCAGTACTTC. This sequence encodes CAGMDSSYEQYF.

As regards this clonotype: With a much larger clone just one base away, this may be a read error. Here the CDR3 omits its conserved ending phenylalanine or tryptophan, so a read error is the likely source. The CDR3 is CASRPLIGTENEKLFL. The DNA for the CDR3 is TGTGCCAGCAGGCCCCTTATCGGGACAGAGAATGAAAAACTGTTTCTT. This chain connects TRBV2 to TRBJ1-4; 7 bases are shared with TRBD1. This CDR3 has 16 amino acids. CDR1 is SNHLY and CDR2 is FYNNEI in the germline V gene. Trimming at V came to 6 bases and at J to 5 bases, leaving 12 bases not matched to a gene.

Details on this clonotype: The junction shows a germline mismatch at one end, possibly a read error. The chain couples TRBV19 to TRBJ1-2; D ambiguous. Germline V gene data show CDR1 as LNHDA and CDR2 as SQIVND (reference sequence). The CDR3 contains 13 residues. The CDR3 DNA reads TGTGCCAGTACCTTAGGACTGTTCTATGGCCACACCTTC. This encodes CASTLGLFYGHTF.

In this sample, this clonotype turned up a few times. This rearrangement joins TRBV5-1 to TRBJ2-3; a weak D match, TRBD2 (7 bases). Trimming removed 4 bases from V and 5 bases from J, with 20 bases in between. Germline CDR1 SGHRS, CDR2 YFSETQ. This CDR3 region has 16 residues. The CDR3 region is CASSLWGRGSGDTQYF. DNA of the CDR3: TGCGCCAGCAGCCTCTGGGGGCGCGGGAGCGGAGATACGCAGTATTTT. Supplemented by reference TRBV5-1 and TRBJ2-3, the full variable domain reads KAGVTQTPRYLIKTRGQQVTLSCSPISGHRSVSWYQQTPGQGLQFLFEYFSETQRNKGNFPGRFSGRQFSNSRSEMNVSTLELGDSALYLCASSLWGRGSGDTQYFGPGTRLTVL.

This clonotype was counted many times. The chain couples TRBV7-9 to TRBJ2-7, with no clear D. V gave up 3 bases and J gave up 2 bases, with 11 bases separating them. The CDR3 is 14 residues long. Per germline, CDR1 SEHNR and CDR2 FQNEAQ (reference sequence). The CDR3 loop reads CASSLVVDPYEQYF. In DNA, the CDR3 is TGTGCCAGCAGCTTGGTCGTGGATCCCTACGAGCAGTACTTC. Supplemented by reference TRBV7-9 and TRBJ2-7, the full variable domain reads DTGVSQNPRHKITKRGQNVTFRCDPISEHNRLYWYRQTLGQGPEFLTYFQNEAQLEKSRLLSDRFSAERPKGSFSTLEIQRTEQGDSAMYLCASSLVVDPYEQYFGPGTRLTVT.

The table lists this clonotype with a few counts. Possible read error: a much larger clone is one base away. This rearrangement joins TRBV27 to TRBJ1-5; D ambiguous. Germline V lookup: CDR1 MNHEY, CDR2 SMNVEV (reference sequence). The CDR3 is 12 amino acids. Trimming took 3 bases from V and 4 from J, leaving 4 bases between them. The CDR3 spells CASSFQNQPQHF. CDR3 in DNA: TGTGCCAGCAGTTTTCAGAATCAGCCCCAGCATTTT.

This clonotype was counted ten times or more. The chain recombines TRBV15 with TRBJ2-3; D is unclear. Germline V gene sequence: CDR1 LNHNV, CDR2 YYDKDF (reference sequence). The CDR3 consists of 14 residues. V was trimmed by 9 bases and J by 6 bases, leaving 19 bases between them. CDR3 loop: CATTTSLHPDTQYF. The DNA of the CDR3 is TGTGCCACAACGACTTCACTACATCCGGATACGCAGTATTTT.

This clonotype was recorded only once. V is TRBV18 and J is TRBJ1-1, with D perhaps matching TRBD1 (5 bases). This CDR3 contains 15 residues. Germline V gene data show CDR1 as KGHSH and CDR2 as LQKENI. With 1 base removed from V and 4 bases from J, the gap between germline ends came to 13 bases. CDR3 amino acids: CASSPREGMSTEAFF. CDR3 DNA: TGTGCCAGCTCACCACGGGAGGGGATGAGCACTGAAGCTTTCTTT.

V usage is TRBV7-3 and J usage is TRBJ2-3, with 9 nucleotides matching TRBD1. The germline gives CDR1 SGHTA, CDR2 FQGTGA. J lost 7 bases, V lost 3 bases, and 11 bases had no gene match. This CDR3 is 16 amino acids long. CDR3 in amino acids: CASSLSTGGARNTQYF. DNA for the CDR3: TGTGCCAGCAGCTTGAGCACAGGGGGCGCGAGGAATACGCAGTATTTT.